Described below is a single T cell receptor (beta chain) sequence and its context. The antigen remains unidentified. The entry originates in a study of yellow fever vaccine responses in identical twins. TCRdb recomputed calls from the RT-PCR reads with MiXCR, one row per CDR3 protein. The sample carries around 2,800 distinct CDR3 sequences, about 80% recorded once. Germline assignment: CDR1 LGHNA and CDR2 YNFKEQ. Deletions cut 0 bases from V and 0 bases from J, with 6 bases between. The CDR3 is 16 residues long. Regarding the study as a whole: As reported, the vaccine T cell response of twins seemed partly convergent and partly personalized.

This sequence originates from a female donor who received the yellow fever vaccine. This chain links TRBV4-2 with TRBJ1-6; D is uncertain. Sequenced here: T cells from blood (PBMCs), unsorted or a sorted subset (not recorded which), sampled before or after yellow fever vaccination (not recorded which). The CDR3 nucleotides are TGTGCCAGCAGCCAAGATCTCTTCTCCTATAATTCACCCCTCCACTTT. It specifies CASSQDLFSYNSPLHF.